This TCR beta chain was captured in a study of blood T cell repertoires in COVID-19. Study details: The cDNA or gDNA used as material had been derived from T cells, B-cell-depleted T cells, or PBMCs.

Cohorts were based on clinical histories the participants reported. In Cohort 3, a recovered donor had either two negative PCRs, clearance, or symptom resolution. Germline V gene lookup returns CDR1 SEHNR and CDR2 FQNEAQ (reference sequence). The ends were cut back, 5 bases at V and 4 bases at J, with 14 bases in the middle. The CDR3 extends over 15 amino acids. The authors' processing: Quantification of nucleated cells was approximated via reference gene primer amplification. The protocol was immunoSEQ multiplex PCR, while the TCRdb copy is restricted to in-frame clones and leaves out a portion. V, J and clone size reflect that table, while D and trimming were determined from the DNA. The sample yields about 370,000 clones, approximately 90% seen once.

The sample was PBMCs or T cells enriched from blood (not recorded which). The V call is TRBV7-9, the J call TRBJ1-4, with D possibly TRBD1 on 5 matching bases. This clonotype was obtained from a man aged 18-30 years who had recovered from COVID-19. CDR3 DNA: TGTGCCAGCAGCCCCGGGGGGGTCTTTAATGAAAAACTGTTTTTT. Translating it yields CASSPGGVFNEKLFF. Complete variable domain (other parts from reference TRBV7-9 and TRBJ1-4): DTGVSQNPRHKITKRGQNVTFRCDPISEHNRLYWYRQTLGQGPEFLTYFQNEAQLEKSRLLSDRFSAERPKGSFSTLEIQRTEQGDSAMYLCASSPGGVFNEKLFFGSGTQLSVL.